This T cell receptor beta chain was retrieved from a study of blood T cell repertoires in COVID-19. Study-level information: Some COVID-19 samples were acute and others convalescent; all came from the United States, Italy and Spain.

The data were produced by immunoSEQ multiplex PCR, yet TCRdb's version contains in-frame clones alone and is incomplete. The data hold 380,000 or so clones, with around 87% observed a single time. V lost 0 bases, J lost 4 bases, and 16 bases lay in between. Germline V gene sequence: CDR1 SGHDT, CDR2 YYEEEE. There are 16 residues in the CDR3. Participants, about 18 to 100 years old, spanned approximately 25 US areas. Donors were grouped by their self-reported clinical history. This TCR was recovered from a woman between 25 and 40 years old with acute COVID-19. Sequencing was done on a sample of PBMCs or T cells enriched from blood (not recorded which). The rearrangement uses TRBV5-6 and TRBJ1-2; D is perhaps TRBD1 (5 bases). The DNA of the CDR3 is TGTGCCAGCAGCTTGGGTGTCCGACGCGGGGGCTATGGCTACACCTTC. Its translation: CASSLGVRRGGYGYTF.